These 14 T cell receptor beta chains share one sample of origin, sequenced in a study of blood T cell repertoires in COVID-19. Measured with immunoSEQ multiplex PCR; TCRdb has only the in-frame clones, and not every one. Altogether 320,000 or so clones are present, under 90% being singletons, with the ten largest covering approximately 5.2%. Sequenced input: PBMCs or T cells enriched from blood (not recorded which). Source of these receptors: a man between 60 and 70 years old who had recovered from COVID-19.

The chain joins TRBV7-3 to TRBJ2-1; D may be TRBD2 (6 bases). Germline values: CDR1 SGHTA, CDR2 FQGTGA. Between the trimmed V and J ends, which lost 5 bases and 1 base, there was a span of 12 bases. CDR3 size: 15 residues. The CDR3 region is CASSPLATSYNEQFF. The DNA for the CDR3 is TGTGCCAGCAGCCCTCTAGCGACGTCCTACAATGAGCAGTTCTTC.

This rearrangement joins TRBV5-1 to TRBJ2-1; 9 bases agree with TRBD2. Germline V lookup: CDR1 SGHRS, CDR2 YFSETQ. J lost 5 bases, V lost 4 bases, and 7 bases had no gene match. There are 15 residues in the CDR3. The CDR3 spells CASSGAGGPNNEQFF. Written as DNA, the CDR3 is TGCGCCAGCAGCGGGGCGGGAGGGCCAAACAATGAGCAGTTCTTC.

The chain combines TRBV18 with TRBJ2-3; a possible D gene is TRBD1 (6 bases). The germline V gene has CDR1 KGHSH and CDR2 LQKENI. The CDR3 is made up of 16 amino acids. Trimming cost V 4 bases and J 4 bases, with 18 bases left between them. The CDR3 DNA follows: TGTGCCAGCTCACAATCTACAGGGAGAGGAGCAGATACGCAGTATTTT. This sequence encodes CASSQSTGRGADTQYF.

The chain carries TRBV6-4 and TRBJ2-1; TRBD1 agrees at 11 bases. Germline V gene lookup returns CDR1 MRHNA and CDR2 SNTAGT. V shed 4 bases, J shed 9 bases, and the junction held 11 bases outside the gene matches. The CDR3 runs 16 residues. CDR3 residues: CASSVGQGARGGEQFF. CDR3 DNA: TGTGCCAGCAGTGTCGGACAGGGGGCAAGAGGTGGTGAGCAGTTCTTC.

CDR3 protein: CASSESGRTNYSYEQYF. The CDR3 nucleotides read TGCGCCAGCAGTGAGTCTGGGAGGACCAATTACTCCTACGAGCAGTACTTC. The genes are TRBV10-1 and TRBJ2-7; D perhaps matches TRBD2 (6 bases). Trimming left V 0 bases short and J 0 bases short, with 15 bases between. Germline assignment: CDR1 WNHNN and CDR2 SYGVQD (reference sequence). The CDR3 is 17 amino acids.

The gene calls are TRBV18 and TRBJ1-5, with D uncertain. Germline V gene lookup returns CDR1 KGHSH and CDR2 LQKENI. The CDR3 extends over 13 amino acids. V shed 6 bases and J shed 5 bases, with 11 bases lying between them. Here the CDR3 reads CASSTGPYQPQHF. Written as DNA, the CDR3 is TGTGCCAGCTCTACGGGTCCTTATCAGCCCCAGCATTTT.

As DNA, the CDR3 is TGTGCCAGCAGCCCACAGGGGGCGCAAGGGTATGGCTACACCTTC. It codes for CASSPQGAQGYGYTF. This chain uses TRBV7-9 with TRBJ1-2, with TRBD1 matching over 9 bases. In germline, CDR1 is SEHNR, CDR2 FQNEAQ (reference sequence). V lost 5 bases to trimming and J lost 5 bases; unmatched junction nucleotides: 9. This CDR3 has 15 residues. The full variable domain, completed using reference TRBV7-9 and TRBJ1-2, is DTGVSQNPRHKITKRGQNVTFRCDPISEHNRLYWYRQTLGQGPEFLTYFQNEAQLEKSRLLSDRFSAERPKGSFSTLEIQRTEQGDSAMYLCASSPQGAQGYGYTFGSGTRLTVV.

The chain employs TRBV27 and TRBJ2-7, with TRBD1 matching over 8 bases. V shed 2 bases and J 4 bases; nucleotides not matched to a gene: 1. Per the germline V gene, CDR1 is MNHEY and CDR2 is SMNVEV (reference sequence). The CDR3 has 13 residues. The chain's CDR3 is CASSLRQGYEQYF. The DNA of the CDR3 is TGTGCCAGCAGTTTACGACAGGGGTACGAGCAGTACTTC.

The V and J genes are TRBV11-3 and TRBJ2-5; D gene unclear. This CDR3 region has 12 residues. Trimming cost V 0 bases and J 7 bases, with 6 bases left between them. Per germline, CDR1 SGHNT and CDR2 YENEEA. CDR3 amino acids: CASSLDSGTQYF. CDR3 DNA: TGTGCCAGCAGCTTAGATTCGGGGACCCAGTACTTC.

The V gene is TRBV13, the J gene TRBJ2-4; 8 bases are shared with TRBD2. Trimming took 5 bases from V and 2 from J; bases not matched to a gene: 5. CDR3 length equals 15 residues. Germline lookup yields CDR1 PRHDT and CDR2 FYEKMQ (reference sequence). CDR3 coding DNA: TGTGCCAGCAGCCCGGGGGGGGTGACCAAAAACATTCAGTACTTC. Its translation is CASSPGGVTKNIQYF.

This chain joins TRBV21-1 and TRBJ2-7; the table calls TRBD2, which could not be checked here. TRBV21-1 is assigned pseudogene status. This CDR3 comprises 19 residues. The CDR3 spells CASRNLTGRTSGDPHEQYF. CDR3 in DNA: TGTGCCAGCAGGAACCTCACAGGGCGAACTAGCGGGGACCCCCACGAGCAGTACTTC.

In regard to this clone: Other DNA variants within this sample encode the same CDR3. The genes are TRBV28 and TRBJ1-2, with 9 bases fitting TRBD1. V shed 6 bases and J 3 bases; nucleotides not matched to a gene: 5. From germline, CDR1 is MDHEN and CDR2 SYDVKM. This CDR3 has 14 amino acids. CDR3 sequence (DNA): TGTGCCAGCAGCCTGGGACAGGGCGACTATGGCTACACCTTC. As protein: CASSLGQGDYGYTF.

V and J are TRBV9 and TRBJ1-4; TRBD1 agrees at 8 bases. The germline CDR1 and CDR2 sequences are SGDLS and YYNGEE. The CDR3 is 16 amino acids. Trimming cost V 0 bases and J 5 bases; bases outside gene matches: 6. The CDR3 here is CASSVEQQGENEKLFF. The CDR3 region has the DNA TGTGCCAGCAGCGTAGAACAACAGGGGGAGAATGAAAAACTGTTTTTT.

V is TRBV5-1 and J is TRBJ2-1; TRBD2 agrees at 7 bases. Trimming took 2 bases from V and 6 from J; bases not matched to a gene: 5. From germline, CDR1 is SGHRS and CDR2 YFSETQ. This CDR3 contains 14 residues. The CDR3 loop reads CASSLPGLPNEQFF. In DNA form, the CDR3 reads TGCGCCAGCAGCTTACCGGGACTACCCAATGAGCAGTTCTTC.